The 24 T cell receptor beta chains below were found in one sample sequenced in a study of T cells in Graves' hyperthyroidism and ophthalmopathy. RNA transcripts provided the source from which TCR beta CDR3 regions were amplified. The study used the HTBI primer set for a first-round RT-PCR of the TCR CDR3. MiXCR, run by TCRdb on the multiplex PCR reads, gives a single entry per CDR3 protein. The repertoire holds roughly 500,000 distinct CDR3 sequences, with over 45% as singletons. The material sequenced was peripheral blood or thyroid tissue (not recorded which). All receptors come from an adult woman with Graves' disease, either hyperthyroidism or ophthalmopathy (not recorded which).

This clonotype was counted once. Since the CDR3 does not end with the conserved phenylalanine or tryptophan, this likely comes from a read error. The DNA is omitted, as the CDR3 cannot be located on it reliably, and the CDR3 follows TCRdb's listing. This rearrangement joins TRBV20-1 to TRBJ1-6; TRBD1, the table's D call, lacks a check against the DNA. The CDR3 spans 9 amino acids, including both terminal residues. Germline V lookup: CDR1 DFQATT, CDR2 SNEGSKA (reference sequence). CDR3 region: CSARGRPPH.

This chain joins TRBV5-1 and TRBJ1-2; 9 bases align to TRBD1. The junction had 7 bases not matched to a gene; V was cut back by 3 bases and J by 10 bases. The CDR3 runs to 13 residues. Per germline, CDR1 SGHRS and CDR2 YFSETQ. The CDR3 coding sequence is TGCGCCAGCAGCTATACGGGACAGGGCGTCTACACCTTC. It specifies CASSYTGQGVYTF. The whole variable domain, remainder taken from reference TRBV5-1 and TRBJ1-2, is KAGVTQTPRYLIKTRGQQVTLSCSPISGHRSVSWYQQTPGQGLQFLFEYFSETQRNKGNFPGRFSGRQFSNSRSEMNVSTLELGDSALYLCASSYTGQGVYTFGSGTRLTVV.

Ten or more counts support this clonotype. The V call is TRBV6-2 or TRBV6-3, the J call TRBJ2-5; possibly TRBD1 for D (6 bases). CDR3 length: 15 amino acids. V was trimmed by 7 bases and J by 4 bases, leaving 19 bases between them. CDR1 and CDR2 from the germline V gene are MNHEY and SVGEGT. The CDR3 DNA sequence: TGTGCCAGCACCATAACAACAGGGTTGTCAGAGACCCAGTACTTC. This sequence encodes CASTITTGLSETQYF.

This clonotype was counted a single time. This chain uses TRBV6-5 with TRBJ1-1; D not certain. CDR3 size: 11 residues. V gave up 6 bases and J gave up 7 bases, with 9 bases separating them. Germline-derived CDR1 and CDR2 are MNHEY and SVGAGI. CDR3 protein: CASRDRGEAFF. The CDR3 DNA follows: TGTGCCAGCAGGGATAGAGGTGAAGCTTTCTTT.

The table lists this clonotype with many counts. The rearrangement uses TRBV2 and TRBJ1-2; 8 bases are a match to TRBD1. The V gene end was trimmed by 7 bases and the J gene end by 3 bases; junction bases not matched to a gene: 7. There are 14 residues in the CDR3. Germline CDR1 and CDR2: SNHLY and FYNNEI. The CDR3 region is CASNSGGSDYGYTF. DNA of the CDR3: TGTGCCAGCAACTCAGGGGGCTCCGACTATGGCTACACCTTC.

This clonotype has only a few counts. V and J are TRBV27 and TRBJ2-7, with a tentative D call TRBD2 (6 bases). Germline V gives CDR1 MNHEY, CDR2 SMNVEV (reference sequence). There are 13 residues in the CDR3. The germline V and J ends were trimmed by 3 bases and 3 bases, with 9 bases remaining between them. This CDR3 is CASSFLANYEQYF. CDR3 nucleotide sequence: TGTGCCAGCAGTTTTCTAGCGAACTACGAGCAGTACTTC.

Turning to this clonotype: A clone one base away is much larger, so this may be a read error. This rearrangement joins TRBV6-1 to TRBJ1-2; D may be TRBD1 (6 bases). V was clipped by 3 bases and J by 3 bases, with 11 bases between them. CDR1 MNHNS and CDR2 SASEGT come from the germline V gene. CDR3 length: 14 residues. The CDR3 bases are TGTGCCAGCAGTGAGAGACAGGACGACTATGGCTACACCTTC. Protein sequence: CASSERQDDYGYTF.

A single count supports this clonotype. V is TRBV19 and J is TRBJ1-5; D is possibly TRBD1 (6 bases). Germline lookup yields CDR1 LNHDA and CDR2 SQIVND (reference sequence). The CDR3 is 17 residues long. V dropped 8 bases and J dropped 0 bases, with 20 bases sitting between them. The CDR3 here is CASSPGHTYYSNQPQHF. Here the CDR3 DNA reads TGTGCCAGTTCCCCGGGACACACATACTATAGCAATCAGCCCCAGCATTTT. Full variable domain (missing parts from reference TRBV19 and TRBJ1-5): DGGITQSPKYLFRKEGQNVTLSCEQNLNHDAMYWYRQDPGQGLRLIYYSQIVNDFQKGDIAEGYSVSREKKESFPLTVTSAQKNPTAFYLCASSPGHTYYSNQPQHFGDGTRLSIL.

This clonotype came up many times. The chain employs TRBV29-1 and TRBJ2-6, with TRBD2 matching over 7 bases. CDR1 and CDR2 from the germline V gene are SQVTM and ANQGSEA. The CDR3 contains 15 residues. Unmatched junction bases numbered 4, after V lost 1 base and J lost 4 bases. This CDR3 is CSVEVGGRGANVLTF. For the CDR3, the DNA is TGCAGCGTTGAAGTCGGGGGGAGGGGGGCCAACGTCCTGACTTTC.

This clonotype was observed a few times. The chain has TRBV10-3 and TRBJ1-5; D not certain. The germline V gene encodes CDR1 ENHRY and CDR2 SYGVKD. The V end was cut by 6 bases, the J end by 2 bases, with 11 bases between. CDR3 length: 14 residues. CDR3 sequence (DNA): TGTGCCATCAGCTCAGACGCGGGCAATCAGCCCCAGCATTTT. Protein product: CAISSDAGNQPQHF.

This clonotype came up many times. The chain combines TRBV20-1 with TRBJ2-2; D is perhaps TRBD2 (5 bases). The CDR3 is made up of 14 amino acids. Germline CDR1 reads DFQATT; CDR2 reads SNEGSKA (reference sequence). The ends were cut back, 2 bases at V and 2 bases at J, with 9 bases in the middle. In nucleotides, the CDR3 is TGCAGTGCTAGATCAAGCGGCAACACCGGGGAGCTGTTTTTT. This codes for CSARSSGNTGELFF.

This clonotype occurred many times. This chain uses TRBV27 with TRBJ2-5; TRBD1 matches at 9 bases. With V trimmed by 4 bases and J by 4 bases, 7 bases remained unmatched. This CDR3 is 15 amino acids long. Looked up from germline, CDR1 is MNHEY and CDR2 is SMNVEV (reference sequence). The DNA of the CDR3 is TGTGCCAGCAGTTCCGGGACAGGGTTCCTAGAGACCCAGTACTTC. This codes for CASSSGTGFLETQYF.

The V gene is TRBV2, the J gene TRBJ2-3, with TRBD2 as a possible D gene (5 bases). The germline V gene encodes CDR1 SNHLY and CDR2 FYNNEI. Trimming removed 4 bases at V and 6 bases at J, with 17 bases between. The CDR3 is 15 residues long. CDR3 amino acids: CASSGLLVSADTQYF. The CDR3 nucleotides are TGTGCCAGCAGTGGATTACTAGTCTCGGCGGATACGCAGTATTTT.

The table lists this clonotype with many counts. This chain links TRBV19 with TRBJ1-5; 9 positions agree with TRBD1. This CDR3 region has 14 residues. V dropped 5 bases and J dropped 9; count of bases not matched to a gene: 8. Germline lookup yields CDR1 LNHDA and CDR2 SQIVND (reference sequence). The CDR3 protein is CASSSGQGGAPQHF. The CDR3 DNA is TGTGCCAGTAGTTCGGGACAGGGAGGTGCGCCCCAGCATTTT.

This chain joins TRBV14 and TRBJ2-1; D may match TRBD1 or TRBD2 (5 bases each). The CDR3 has 15 residues. The germline V gene has CDR1 SGHDN and CDR2 FVKESK. V lost 4 bases and J lost 0, with 10 bases in between. The CDR3 nucleotides are TGTGCCAGCAGCCTGTGGGGGAGCTCCTACAATGAGCAGTTCTTC. It codes for CASSLWGSSYNEQFF.

The chain uses TRBV10-3 and TRBJ2-6; no clear D gene. Trimming stripped 3 bases from V and 10 bases from J, with 7 bases between. This CDR3 comprises 12 residues. Looked up from germline, CDR1 is ENHRY and CDR2 is SYGVKD. CDR3 bases: TGTGCCATCAGTGAAGATGCGAACGTCCTGACTTTC. Protein sequence: CAISEDANVLTF.

This clonotype was detected only a few times. V gene TRBV7-6 combines with J gene TRBJ2-2; 11 bases line up with TRBD2. Germline CDR1 is SGHVS and CDR2 is FNYEAQ. CDR3 length: 20 residues. V lost 5 bases, J lost 2 bases, and 16 bases stayed unmatched. In DNA form, the CDR3 reads TGTGCCAGCAGCCTGAAAAGATGGGGTACTAGCGGGGGAAACACCGGGGAGCTGTTTTTT. Protein: CASSLKRWGTSGGNTGELFF.

This clonotype was detected only a few times. The J gene is TRBJ2-7, the V gene TRBV10-3; 8 bases match TRBD1. V shed 5 bases, J shed 0 bases, and the junction held 3 bases outside the gene matches. Germline CDR1 reads ENHRY; CDR2 reads SYGVKD. The CDR3 is 14 amino acids. The CDR3 DNA sequence: TGTGCCATCAGTCGACAGGGGAGCTCCTACGAGCAGTACTTC. Translating gives CAISRQGSSYEQYF.

At least ten counts were recorded for this clonotype. The junction and the germline gene differ at one end; a read error may be behind it. The chain employs TRBV28 and TRBJ1-1; 10 bases line up with TRBD1. From germline, CDR1 is MDHEN and CDR2 SYDVKM. This CDR3 has 16 amino acids. The CDR3 reads CASNLGTGAWRTEAFF. DNA for the CDR3: TGTGCCAGCAATTTAGGGACAGGGGCTTGGCGCACTGAAGCTTTCTTT.

This chain connects TRBV10-3 to TRBJ1-3, with D possibly being TRBD1 (6 bases). Germline V CDR1 and CDR2: ENHRY, SYGVKD. Trimming shortened V by 10 bases and J by 4 bases, and 14 bases separated the two germline ends. This CDR3 is built from 13 residues. The CDR3 region has the DNA TGTGCCAGCCAGGGGCTGGGGGGAAACACCATATATTTT. It yields the protein CASQGLGGNTIYF.

The chain has TRBV2 and TRBJ1-5; tentatively, D is TRBD1 (6 bases). The CDR3 runs to 14 residues. Trimming stripped 6 bases from V and 3 bases from J, with 12 bases between. Per the germline V gene, CDR1 is SNHLY and CDR2 is FYNNEI. The CDR3 region is CASRGQRVNQPQHF. The CDR3 region has the DNA TGTGCCAGCAGGGGACAAAGAGTCAATCAGCCCCAGCATTTT.

This chain joins TRBV20-1 and TRBJ2-7, with a weak D call TRBD1 (5 bases). Germline V gene sequence: CDR1 DFQATT, CDR2 SNEGSKA (reference sequence). V lost 0 bases to trimming and J lost 3 bases, with 9 bases between them. The CDR3 consists of 13 residues. DNA of the CDR3: TGCAGTGCTAGAGATCCAGGGATCTACGAGCAGTACTTC. It is translated as CSARDPGIYEQYF.

The rearrangement joins TRBV7-2 to TRBJ2-1; D ambiguous. V was cut by 6 bases and J by 10 bases, with 13 bases left in between. In germline, CDR1 is SGHTA, CDR2 FQGNSA. The CDR3 loop spans 12 amino acids. CDR3 bases: TGTGCCAGCAGTGAATTTAATACCGAGCAGTTCTTC. This codes for CASSEFNTEQFF.

The chain couples TRBV2 to TRBJ1-2; D perhaps matches TRBD1 (5 bases). Germline values: CDR1 SNHLY, CDR2 FYNNEI. CDR3 size: 15 residues. Deletions cut 5 bases from V and 0 bases from J, with 13 bases between. The CDR3 bases are TGTGCCAGCAGTCCAACTCAGGGTGCTAACTATGGCTACACCTTC. Protein sequence: CASSPTQGANYGYTF.